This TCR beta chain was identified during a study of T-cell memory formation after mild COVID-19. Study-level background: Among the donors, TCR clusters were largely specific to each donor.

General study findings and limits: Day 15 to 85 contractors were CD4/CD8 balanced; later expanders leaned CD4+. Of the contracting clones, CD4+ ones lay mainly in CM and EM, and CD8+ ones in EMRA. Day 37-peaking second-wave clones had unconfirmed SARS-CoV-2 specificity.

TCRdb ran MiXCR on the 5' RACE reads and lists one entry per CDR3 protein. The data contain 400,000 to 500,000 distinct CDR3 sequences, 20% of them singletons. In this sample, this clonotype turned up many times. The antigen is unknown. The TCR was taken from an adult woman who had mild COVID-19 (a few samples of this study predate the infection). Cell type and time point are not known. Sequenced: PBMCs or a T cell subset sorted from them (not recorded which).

CDR3 residues: CSVERDTAGRGEQFF. The CDR3 DNA follows: TGCAGCGTTGAAAGAGATACAGCGGGAAGGGGTGAGCAGTTCTTC. V is TRBV29-1 and J is TRBJ2-1; the match to TRBD2 covers 7 bases. The trim removed 2 bases at V and 9 bases at J, leaving 13 bases unmatched. Germline loops: CDR1 SQVTM, CDR2 ANQGSEA. The CDR3 is 15 residues long.